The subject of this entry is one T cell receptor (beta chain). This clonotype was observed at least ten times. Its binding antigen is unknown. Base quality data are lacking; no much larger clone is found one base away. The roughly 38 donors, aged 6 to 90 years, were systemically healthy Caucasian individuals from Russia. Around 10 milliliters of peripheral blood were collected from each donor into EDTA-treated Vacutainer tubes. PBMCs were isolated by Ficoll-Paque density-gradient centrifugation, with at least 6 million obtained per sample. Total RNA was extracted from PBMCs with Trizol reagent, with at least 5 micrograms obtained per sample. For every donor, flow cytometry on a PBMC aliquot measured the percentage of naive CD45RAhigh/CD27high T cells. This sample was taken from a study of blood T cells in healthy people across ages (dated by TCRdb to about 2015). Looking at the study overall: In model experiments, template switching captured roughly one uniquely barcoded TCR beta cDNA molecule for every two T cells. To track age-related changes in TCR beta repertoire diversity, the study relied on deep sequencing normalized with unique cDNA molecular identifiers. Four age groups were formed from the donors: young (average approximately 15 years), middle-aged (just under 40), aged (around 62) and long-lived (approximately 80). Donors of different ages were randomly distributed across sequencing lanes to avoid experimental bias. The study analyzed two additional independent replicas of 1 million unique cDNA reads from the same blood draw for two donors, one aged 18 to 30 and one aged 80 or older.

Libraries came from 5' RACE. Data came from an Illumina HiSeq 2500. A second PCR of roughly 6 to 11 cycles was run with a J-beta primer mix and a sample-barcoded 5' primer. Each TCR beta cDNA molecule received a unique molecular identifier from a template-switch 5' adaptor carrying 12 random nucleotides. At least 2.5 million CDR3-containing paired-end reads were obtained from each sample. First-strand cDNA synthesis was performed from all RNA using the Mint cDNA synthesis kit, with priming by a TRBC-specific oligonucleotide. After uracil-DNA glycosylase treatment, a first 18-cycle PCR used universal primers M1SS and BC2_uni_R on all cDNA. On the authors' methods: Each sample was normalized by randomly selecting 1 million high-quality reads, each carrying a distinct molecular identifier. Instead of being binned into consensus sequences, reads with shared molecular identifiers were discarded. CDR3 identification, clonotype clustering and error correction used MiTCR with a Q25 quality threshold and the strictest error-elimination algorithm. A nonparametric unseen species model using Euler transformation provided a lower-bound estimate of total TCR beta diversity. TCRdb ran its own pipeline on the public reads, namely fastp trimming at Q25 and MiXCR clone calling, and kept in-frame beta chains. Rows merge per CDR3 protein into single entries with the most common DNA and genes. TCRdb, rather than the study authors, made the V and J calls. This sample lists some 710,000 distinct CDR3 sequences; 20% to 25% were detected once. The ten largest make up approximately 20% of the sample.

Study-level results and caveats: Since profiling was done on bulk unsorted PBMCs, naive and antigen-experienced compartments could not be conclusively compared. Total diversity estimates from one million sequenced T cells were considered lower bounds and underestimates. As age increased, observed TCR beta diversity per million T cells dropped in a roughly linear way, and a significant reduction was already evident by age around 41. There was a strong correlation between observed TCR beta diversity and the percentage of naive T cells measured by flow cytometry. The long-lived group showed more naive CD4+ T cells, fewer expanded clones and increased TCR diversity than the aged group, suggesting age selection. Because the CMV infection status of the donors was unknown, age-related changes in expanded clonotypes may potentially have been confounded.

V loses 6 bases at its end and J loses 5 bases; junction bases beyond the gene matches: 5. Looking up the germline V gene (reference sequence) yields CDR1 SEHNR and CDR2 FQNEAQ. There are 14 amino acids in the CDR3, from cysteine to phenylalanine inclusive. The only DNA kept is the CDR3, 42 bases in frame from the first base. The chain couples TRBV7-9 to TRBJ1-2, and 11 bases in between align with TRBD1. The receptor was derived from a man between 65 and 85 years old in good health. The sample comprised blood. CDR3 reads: CASSFGQGAYGYTF. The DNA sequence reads TGTGCCAGCAGTTTCGGACAGGGGGCTTATGGCTACACCTTC. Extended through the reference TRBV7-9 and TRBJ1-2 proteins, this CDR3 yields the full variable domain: DTGVSQNPRHKITKRGQNVTFRCDPISEHNRLYWYRQTLGQGPEFLTYFQNEAQLEKSRLLSDRFSAERPKGSFSTLEIQRTEQGDSAMYLCASSFGQGAYGYTFGSGTRLTVV.